This is a list of T cell receptor beta chains from one sample in a study of T cells after posttransplantation cyclophosphamide. Data came from immunoSEQ multiplex PCR; TCRdb stores just in-frame clones and leaves some out. Of some 20,000 clones listed, around 68% are singletons. Sequenced here: PBMCs, sampled after an allogeneic stem cell transplant with post-transplant cyclophosphamide. Receptors were obtained from a male patient younger than 45 who received an allogeneic stem cell transplant from a related donor, was CMV-positive, and had acute GVHD only. Among the T cells, some may be from the graft donor. The CDR3 runs from the conserved cysteine through the conserved F or W. A D gene is named only where the DNA matches it firmly. Clone size is given for some rows only: seen once, a few or many times, or a class if the clone is expanded.

J: TRBJ1-4
D: TRBD1
size: -
V: TRBV28
CDR3: CASSLPGQGMSEKLFF
DNA: TGTGCCAGCAGTTTACCGGGACAGGGAATGTCAGAAAAACTGTTTTTT

J: TRBJ2-7
D: -
size: once
V: TRBV7-2
CDR3: CASTPSGFHYEQYF
DNA: TGTGCCAGCACCCCGTCGGGGTTCCACTACGAGCAGTACTTC

J: TRBJ2-1
D: -
size: -
V: TRBV7-2
CDR3: CASSSLGQPYNEQFF
DNA: TGTGCCAGCAGCTCCCTCGGACAGCCATACAATGAGCAGTTCTTC

J: TRBJ1-3
D: TRBD1
size: -
V: TRBV5-4
CDR3: CASSLSGTGKGNTIYF
DNA: TGTGCCAGCAGTTTATCCGGGACAGGGAAAGGAAACACCATATATTTT

J: TRBJ1-3
D: -
size: -
V: TRBV5-6
CDR3: CASSLVYKGAGNTIYF
DNA: TGTGCCAGCAGCTTGGTTTACAAGGGAGCCGGAAACACCATATATTTT

J: TRBJ1-3
D: -
size: once
V: TRBV9
CDR3: CASSVVVWDKDRNTIYF
DNA: TGTGCCAGCAGCGTAGTGGTTTGGGACAAGGACAGAAACACCATATATTTT

J: TRBJ1-1
D: TRBD1
size: -
V: TRBV5-4
CDR3: CASSPQGMNTEAFF
DNA: TGTGCCAGCAGCCCACAGGGGATGAACACTGAAGCTTTCTTT

J: TRBJ1-6
D: -
size: few
V: TRBV6-5
CDR3: CASSIYNSPLHF
DNA: TGTGCCAGCAGCATTTATAATTCACCCCTCCACTTT

J: TRBJ2-7
D: TRBD1
size: few
V: TRBV7-2
CDR3: CASSFGAGGYEQYF
DNA: TGTGCCAGCAGCTTCGGGGCAGGGGGCTACGAGCAGTACTTC

J: TRBJ1-1
D: -
size: -
V: TRBV19
CDR3: CASSIGRNTEAFF
DNA: TGTGCCAGTAGTATTGGCAGGAACACTGAAGCTTTCTTT

J: TRBJ2-3
D: -
size: many
V: TRBV28
CDR3: CASSSLDFGLTDTQYF
DNA: TGTGCCAGCAGCAGTCTGGACTTTGGACTTACAGATACGCAGTATTTT

J: TRBJ2-3
D: -
size: -
V: TRBV9
CDR3: CASSTRGAGTDTQYF
DNA: TGTGCCAGCAGCACCAGGGGGGCCGGCACAGATACGCAGTATTTT

J: TRBJ1-2
D: -
size: -
V: TRBV9
CDR3: CASSVAGVNGYTF
DNA: TGTGCCAGCAGCGTAGCAGGGGTGAATGGCTACACCTTC

J: TRBJ1-3
D: -
size: -
V: TRBV6-1
CDR3: CASTPTVLSGNTIYF
DNA: TGTGCCAGCACCCCGACAGTCCTCTCTGGAAACACCATATATTTT

J: TRBJ2-1
D: TRBD2
size: -
V: TRBV5-6
CDR3: CASRPGLAGATWNEQFF
DNA: TGTGCCAGCAGACCTGGACTAGCGGGGGCTACATGGAATGAGCAGTTCTTC

J: TRBJ2-3
D: TRBD2
size: -
V: TRBV5-5
CDR3: CASSLNGRGGTDTQYF
DNA: TGTGCCAGCAGCTTGAATGGGCGGGGGGGCACAGATACGCAGTATTTT

J: TRBJ2-6
D: TRBD2
size: -
V: TRBV6-6
CDR3: CASRRERGGGANVLTF
DNA: TGTGCCAGCAGGAGGGAGCGGGGGGGAGGGGCCAACGTCCTGACTTTC

J: TRBJ1-1
D: -
size: few
V: TRBV5-5
CDR3: CASSLVSERGAFF
DNA: TGTGCCAGCAGCTTGGTTTCGGAGCGAGGGGCTTTCTTT

J: TRBJ2-7
D: TRBD1
size: -
V: TRBV5-1
CDR3: CASSRGQGYEQYF
DNA: TGCGCCAGCAGCAGAGGACAGGGGTACGAGCAGTACTTC

J: TRBJ2-7
D: TRBD1
size: -
V: TRBV7-8
CDR3: CASSYSPGTGDSYEQYF
DNA: TGTGCCAGCAGCTATAGCCCCGGGACAGGGGATTCCTACGAGCAGTACTTC

J: TRBJ2-2
D: -
size: -
V: TRBV6-6
CDR3: CASRQANTGELFF
DNA: TGTGCCAGCAGACAGGCGAACACCGGGGAGCTGTTTTTT

J: TRBJ1-2
D: TRBD1
size: -
V: TRBV4-1
CDR3: CASSQDRVGGYTF
DNA: TGCGCCAGCAGCCAGGACAGGGTGGGTGGCTACACCTTC

J: TRBJ2-3
D: TRBD2
size: few
V: TRBV4-1
CDR3: CASSQEVAGGVGDTQYF
DNA: TGCGCCAGCAGCCAAGAGGTAGCGGGGGGGGTCGGAGATACGCAGTATTTT

J: TRBJ2-3
D: -
size: -
V: TRBV5-4
CDR3: CASRGGRASTDTQYF
DNA: TGTGCCAGCAGGGGGGGGCGGGCGAGCACAGATACGCAGTATTTT

J: TRBJ1-1
D: TRBD1
size: once
V: TRBV18
CDR3: CASSPGQLNTEAFF
DNA: TGTGCCAGCTCACCGGGACAGTTGAACACTGAAGCTTTCTTT

J: TRBJ1-5
D: TRBD1
size: many
V: TRBV2
CDR3: CASGPTGSNQPQHF
DNA: TGTGCCAGCGGACCGACAGGGTCCAATCAGCCCCAGCATTTT

J: TRBJ2-1
D: TRBD1
size: once
V: TRBV5-1
CDR3: CASSRDRPNNEQFF
DNA: TGCGCCAGCAGTAGGGACAGACCTAACAATGAGCAGTTCTTC

J: TRBJ1-2
D: -
size: -
V: TRBV4-1
CDR3: CASSQGQAQNYGYTF
DNA: TGCGCCAGCAGCCAAGGACAGGCCCAGAACTATGGCTACACCTTC

J: TRBJ1-5
D: -
size: few
V: TRBV29-1
CDR3: CSVGQAINQPQHF
DNA: TGCAGCGTTGGACAGGCGATCAATCAGCCCCAGCATTTT

J: TRBJ1-2
D: TRBD1
size: once
V: TRBV5-4
CDR3: CASSLFRDRDYGYTF
DNA: TGTGCCAGCAGCTTATTCCGGGACAGAGATTATGGCTACACCTTC

J: TRBJ2-7
D: TRBD1
size: -
V: TRBV19
CDR3: CASSLDRSQDKYF
DNA: TGTGCCAGTAGTTTGGACAGGTCTCAAGATAAGTACTTC

J: TRBJ1-1
D: TRBD1
size: once
V: TRBV27
CDR3: CASFDRVEAFF
DNA: TGTGCCAGTTTCGACAGGGTTGAAGCTTTCTTT